The 21 T cell receptor beta chains below all came from one sample that was sequenced in a study of radiation and T cells in renal cell carcinoma. As to time point: blood 2 weeks post-SBRT. Treatment indicated: 15 Gy SBRT to primary tumor, nephrectomy 4 weeks later. Sequencing was performed with immunoSEQ multiplex PCR; in TCRdb, only in-frame clones are kept and a portion is missing. The sample has some 120,000 clones; more than 70% are singletons. Sequencing was performed on blood, taken from a patient whose treatment included radiotherapy and nephrectomy. All receptors come from a woman aged 70 to 79 with renal cell carcinoma.

The V call is TRBV6-1, the J call TRBJ1-6; D remains unclear. The CDR3 consists of 13 residues. The V gene lost 9 bases and the J gene lost 4 bases, with 10 bases spanning the gap. Per the germline V gene, CDR1 is MNHNS and CDR2 is SASEGT. The CDR3 region has the DNA TGTGCCAGTCTCGGATGGTATAATTCACCCCTCCACTTT. Protein sequence: CASLGWYNSPLHF.

This clone was observed a single time. The gene calls are TRBV6-5 and TRBJ2-7, with 7 positions matching TRBD1. The CDR3 is 13 amino acids. From germline, CDR1 is MNHEY and CDR2 SVGAGI. Losses at the gene ends were 2 bases for V and 6 bases for J; bases not matched to a gene: 4. The CDR3, as DNA: TGTGCCAGCAGTTACCTCAGGGGGTTCGAGCAGTACTTC. This sequence encodes CASSYLRGFEQYF.

This chain connects TRBV30 to TRBJ1-6; 11 positions agree with TRBD1. The germline V gene encodes CDR1 GTSNPN and CDR2 SVGIG (reference sequence). V was clipped by 2 bases and J by 7 bases; unmatched bases: 4. The CDR3 spans 15 residues. CDR3 loop: CAWSSGTGGNSPLHF. In DNA form, the CDR3 reads TGTGCCTGGAGTTCGGGGACAGGGGGGAATTCACCCCTCCACTTT.

This sequence joins TRBV7-7 and TRBJ1-2, with D unresolved. The CDR3 consists of 12 residues. CDR1 SSHAT and CDR2 FNYEAQ come from the germline V gene (reference sequence). The CDR3 reads CPSVDRENGYTF. The CDR3 nucleotides are TGTCCCTCAGTCGACCGGGAGAATGGCTACACCTTC.

J is TRBJ1-6 and V is TRBV7-1; 7 positions match TRBD1. TRBV7-1 is assigned to the ORF class and has an uncertain function. V was pared by 3 bases and J by 9 bases, with 14 bases of the junction left unmatched. CDR3 length: 17 amino acids. The CDR3, as DNA: TGTGCCAGCAGCTCCCACGATCAGGGGGGCTCTAGTTCACCCCTCCACTTT. Protein: CASSSHDQGGSSSPLHF.

This clone was observed a handful of times. The J gene is TRBJ1-3, the V gene TRBV30, with D unclear. The V end was cut by 3 bases, the J end by 2 bases, with 5 bases between. This CDR3 is 12 amino acids long. Germline CDR1 GTSNPN, CDR2 SVGIG (reference sequence). CDR3 nucleotides: TGTGCCTGGAGCCGAGCTGGAAACACCATATATTTT. This gives the protein CAWSRAGNTIYF.

The chain couples TRBV19 to TRBJ2-7; the D gene is possibly TRBD1 (7 bases). Germline CDR1 and CDR2: LNHDA and SQIVND (reference sequence). V dropped 3 bases and J dropped 1 base, with 13 bases sitting between them. The CDR3 totals 15 residues. The CDR3 region has the DNA TGTGCCAGTAGTATCGGCGGGACAGCGTCCTACGAGCAGTACTTC. Encoded protein: CASSIGGTASYEQYF.

This clone was found a few times. The V gene is TRBV27, the J gene TRBJ1-6; no definite D call. Germline assignment: CDR1 MNHEY and CDR2 SMNVEV (reference sequence). Trimming removed 6 bases from V and 7 bases from J, with 19 bases in between. The CDR3 extends over 16 amino acids. The CDR3 DNA reads TGTGCCAGCAGCCAATCGCCGGCGATCCTGAATTCACCCCTCCACTTT. This sequence encodes CASSQSPAILNSPLHF.

The chain uses TRBV7-8 and TRBJ1-6, with 9 bases fitting TRBD1. The trim removed 5 bases at V and 7 bases at J, leaving 12 bases unmatched. Looked up from germline, CDR1 is SGHVS and CDR2 is FQNEAQ. This CDR3 contains 17 residues. CDR3 protein: CASSTQLQGAVNSPLHF. In DNA form, the CDR3 reads TGTGCCAGCAGCACCCAATTACAGGGGGCAGTAAATTCACCCCTCCACTTT.

This rearrangement joins TRBV5-4 to TRBJ2-2; D remains unclear. CDR3 length: 15 residues. Trimming shortened V by 5 bases and J by 3 bases, and 14 bases separated the two germline ends. CDR1 and CDR2 (germline): SGHNT, YYREEE (reference sequence). The DNA of the CDR3 is TGTGCCAGCAGGCGAGGCGACCGGGACACCGGGGAGCTGTTTTTT. Translation: CASRRGDRDTGELFF.

V is TRBV5-1 and J is TRBJ1-1, with TRBD1 matching over 11 bases. V gave up 2 bases and J gave up 8 bases; unmatched junction bases: 8. The germline V gene has CDR1 SGHRS and CDR2 YFSETQ. This CDR3 spans 15 amino acids. CDR3: CASSLGTGGRPEAFF. CDR3 DNA sequence: TGCGCCAGCAGCTTAGGGACAGGGGGAAGACCGGAAGCTTTCTTT. Full variable domain (missing parts from reference TRBV5-1 and TRBJ1-1): KAGVTQTPRYLIKTRGQQVTLSCSPISGHRSVSWYQQTPGQGLQFLFEYFSETQRNKGNFPGRFSGRQFSNSRSEMNVSTLELGDSALYLCASSLGTGGRPEAFFGQGTRLTVV.

The chain joins TRBV29-1 to TRBJ2-2; D remains ambiguous. This CDR3 contains 12 residues. Germline assignment: CDR1 SQVTM and CDR2 ANQGSEA. Trimming left V 4 bases short and J 2 bases short, with 5 bases between. CDR3 sequence reads: CSVAVNTGELFF. The DNA for the CDR3 is TGCAGCGTTGCCGTTAACACCGGGGAGCTGTTTTTT.

V usage is TRBV28 and J usage is TRBJ1-5; D gene unclear. This CDR3 has 13 residues. Germline lookup yields CDR1 MDHEN and CDR2 SYDVKM. Trimming cost V 10 bases and J 0 bases, with 10 bases left between them. CDR3 nucleotide sequence: TGTGCCACGCGACTGTATAGCAATCAGCCCCAGCATTTT. It encodes CATRLYSNQPQHF.

The V gene is TRBV27, the J gene TRBJ2-2; perhaps TRBD2 as D (7 bases). The V and J ends lost 1 base and 8 bases respectively, with 11 bases between them. This CDR3 contains 14 residues. Germline assignment: CDR1 MNHEY and CDR2 SMNVEV (reference sequence). In DNA, the CDR3 is TGTGCCAGCAGTTTATGGGGGGGCACAGGGGAGCTGTTTTTT. Residues: CASSLWGGTGELFF.

V and J are TRBV20-1 and TRBJ2-5; perhaps TRBD2 as D (6 bases). V lost 6 bases, J lost 8 bases, and 10 bases lay in between. The CDR3 length is 10 residues. Per the germline V gene, CDR1 is DFQATT and CDR2 is SNEGSKA (reference sequence). The CDR3 sequence is CSAEAGTQYF. CDR3 DNA sequence: TGCAGTGCCGAGGCGGGAACCCAGTACTTC.

J is TRBJ1-2 and V is TRBV5-1; 8 positions match TRBD1. Unmatched junction bases numbered 11, after V lost 4 bases and J lost 3 bases. Germline V gene lookup returns CDR1 SGHRS and CDR2 YFSETQ. The CDR3 spans 16 residues. CDR3 in amino acids: CASSQIEMTGDYGYTF. In DNA form, the CDR3 reads TGCGCCAGCAGCCAAATAGAAATGACAGGGGACTATGGCTACACCTTC. The full variable domain, in which reference TRBV5-1 and TRBJ1-2 provide the parts outside the CDR3, is KAGVTQTPRYLIKTRGQQVTLSCSPISGHRSVSWYQQTPGQGLQFLFEYFSETQRNKGNFPGRFSGRQFSNSRSEMNVSTLELGDSALYLCASSQIEMTGDYGYTFGSGTRLTVV.

The chain combines TRBV5-1 with TRBJ1-1; D is unclear. The V end lost 2 bases, the J end lost 3 bases, and 17 bases lay between the germline ends. From germline, CDR1 is SGHRS and CDR2 YFSETQ. The CDR3 totals 16 residues. CDR3: CASSFNPFGRDTEAFF. The CDR3, as DNA: TGCGCCAGCAGCTTCAACCCGTTCGGGAGGGACACTGAAGCTTTCTTT.

The rearrangement links TRBV4-2 to TRBJ1-1, with D possibly being TRBD1 (5 bases). The CDR3 sequence is 14 residues long. Trimming took 4 bases from V and 1 from J, leaving 10 bases between them. Germline V CDR1 and CDR2: LGHNA, YNFKEQ. The CDR3 DNA reads TGTGCCAGCAGCCTCAGGGTGAGGAACACTGAAGCTTTCTTT. It yields the protein CASSLRVRNTEAFF.

The V call is TRBV9, the J call TRBJ2-5, with D perhaps matching TRBD2 (7 bases). V was trimmed by 0 bases and J by 6 bases, leaving 12 bases between them. The CDR3 consists of 14 residues. The germline gives CDR1 SGDLS, CDR2 YYNGEE. For the CDR3, the DNA is TGTGCCAGCAGCGTAGATGGGGGGGCGAAGACCCAGTACTTC. It specifies CASSVDGGAKTQYF.

The chain couples TRBV2 to TRBJ1-3, with D perhaps TRBD1 (5 bases). The CDR3 extends over 15 amino acids. Germline CDR1 is SNHLY and CDR2 is FYNNEI. Trimming removed 5 bases from V and 3 bases from J, with 14 bases in between. The CDR3 DNA reads TGTGCCAGCAGTACCGGGACCCGCGATGGAAACACCATATATTTT. Amino acids: CASSTGTRDGNTIYF.

The chain carries TRBV27 and TRBJ2-3; 13 bases are a match to TRBD2. Germline CDR1 is MNHEY and CDR2 is SMNVEV (reference sequence). The CDR3 runs to 15 residues. Losses at the gene ends were 6 bases for V and 7 bases for J; bases not matched to a gene: 7. The CDR3 region is CASSLGLAGVYTQYF. In DNA form, the CDR3 reads TGTGCCAGCAGCCTCGGACTAGCGGGGGTTTATACGCAGTATTTT.